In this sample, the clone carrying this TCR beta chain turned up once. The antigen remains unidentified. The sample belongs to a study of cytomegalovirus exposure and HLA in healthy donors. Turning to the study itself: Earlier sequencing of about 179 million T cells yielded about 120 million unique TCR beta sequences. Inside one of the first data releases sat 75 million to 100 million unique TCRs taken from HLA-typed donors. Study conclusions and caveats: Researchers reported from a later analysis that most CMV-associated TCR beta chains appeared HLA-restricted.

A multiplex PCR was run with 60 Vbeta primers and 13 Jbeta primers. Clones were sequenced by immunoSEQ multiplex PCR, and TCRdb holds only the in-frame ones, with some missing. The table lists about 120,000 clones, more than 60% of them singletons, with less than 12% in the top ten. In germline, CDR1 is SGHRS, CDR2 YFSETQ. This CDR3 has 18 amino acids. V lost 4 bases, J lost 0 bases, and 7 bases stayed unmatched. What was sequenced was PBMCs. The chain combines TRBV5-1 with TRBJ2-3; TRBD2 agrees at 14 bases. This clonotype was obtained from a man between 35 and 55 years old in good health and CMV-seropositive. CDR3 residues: CASSPGTSGGASTDTQYF. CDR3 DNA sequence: TGCGCCAGCAGCCCCGGGACTAGCGGGGGAGCTAGCACAGATACGCAGTATTTT.